The sequence of this TCR beta chain was determined in a study of response to subunit inactivated influenza vaccine. In its sample, this clonotype was seen a few times. Its specificity is unknown. Study conclusions and caveats: T cells newly recruited by each seasonal influenza vaccination are few, the authors suggested.

CDR3 length: 15 residues. Germline V gene data show CDR1 as MNHNS and CDR2 as SASEGT. V trimming: 7 bases; J trimming: 2 bases; junction bases outside the gene matches: 7. TCRdb re-derived calls from the RT-PCR reads in MiXCR, one entry per CDR3 protein. The sample has around 480,000 distinct CDR3 sequences, more than 15% seen once. V and J are TRBV6-1 and TRBJ2-1; the match to TRBD1 covers 8 bases. The starting material was CD4+ T cells sorted from PBMCs, obtained roughly 24 months after vaccination. This clonotype was sampled from a man aged 50-75 years who received an inactivated influenza vaccine. The CDR3: CASKNDRGTYNEQFF. In DNA form, the CDR3 reads TGTGCCAGCAAGAACGACAGGGGCACCTACAATGAGCAGTTCTTC.